This T cell receptor beta chain was observed in a study of regulatory T cells in long-lasting Graves disease. CDR3-region Arm-PCR and iRepertoire HTBI primers produced the TCR beta libraries. TCRdb re-analysed the multiplex PCR reads in MiXCR, keeping a single row per CDR3 protein. This table has 550,000 to 650,000 distinct CDR3 sequences, about 15% appearing once. This clonotype has at least ten counts. Time point denoted: newly diagnosed GD, antithyroid drugs for less than 3 months. Preparation of the TCR library used RNA extracted from PBMCs. The same sample was also used in a study of T cells in Graves' hyperthyroidism and ophthalmopathy. That paper notes: Most thyroid-expanded clonotypes above 0.001 were also found in blood.

Sequenced here: peripheral blood mononuclear cells (PBMCs), sampled at new diagnosis, from a patient treated with antithyroid drugs. The sequence was collected from a man aged 18 to 35 with Graves disease.

The DNA of the CDR3 is TGCAGTCCCGATAGCGGGAGGGCCATTGAGCAGTTCTTC. This codes for CSPDSGRAIEQFF. The chain couples TRBV20-1 to TRBJ2-1; 11 nucleotides match TRBD2. Germline V gene data show CDR1 as DFQATT and CDR2 as SNEGSKA (reference sequence). V lost 8 bases, J lost 9 bases, and 9 bases stayed unmatched. The CDR3 spans 13 residues.